This TCR beta chain was sequenced during a study of T cells in Graves' hyperthyroidism and ophthalmopathy. Study at large: Specimen type is peripheral blood, collected at initial diagnosis prior to any treatment.

J was trimmed by 7 bases and V by 3 bases; bases with no gene match: 12. Germline V CDR1 and CDR2: SGDLS, YYNGEE. The CDR3 loop spans 15 amino acids. From RNA transcripts, TCR beta CDR3 regions were amplified. The HTBI primer set drove a first-round RT-PCR of the TCR CDR3. Via MiXCR, TCRdb re-called the multiplex PCR reads, giving one row per CDR3 protein. Found here are 400,000 or so distinct CDR3 sequences, over 11% of them singletons; the top ten hold 25% to 30%. The rearrangement joins TRBV9 to TRBJ2-5; TRBD2 agrees at 7 bases. Sequencing was done on a sample of blood. This TCR was recovered from a man aged 45-60 years with Graves' ophthalmopathy. The CDR3: CASSASGGGAGTQYF. Here the CDR3 DNA reads TGTGCCAGCAGCGCATCGGGGGGAGGAGCGGGGACCCAGTACTTC. The whole variable domain, filled in from reference TRBV9 and TRBJ2-5, reads DSGVTQTPKHLITATGQRVTLRCSPRSGDLSVYWYQQSLDQGLQFLIQYYNGEERAKGNILERFSAQQFPDLHSELNLSSLELGDSALYFCASSASGGGAGTQYFGPGTRLLVL.